Presented here are 17 T cell receptor beta chains from one specimen sequenced in a study of blood T cell repertoires in COVID-19. Only in-frame clones appear in the TCRdb table, and some are missing; sequencing was by immunoSEQ multiplex PCR. Of approximately 70,000 clones listed, 80% to 90% are singletons. The sample was peripheral blood. All receptors derive from an elderly woman with active COVID-19.

J is TRBJ2-1 and V is TRBV18, with TRBD2 as a possible D gene (5 bases). Per germline, CDR1 KGHSH and CDR2 LQKENI. The CDR3 is made up of 12 amino acids. Trimming cost V 3 bases and J 6 bases, with 6 bases left between them. The CDR3 sequence: CASSPGVNEQFF. CDR3 DNA: TGTGCCAGCTCACCGGGAGTCAATGAGCAGTTCTTC.

The J gene is TRBJ1-1, the V gene TRBV19, with D maybe TRBD1 (5 bases). Trimming removed 2 bases at V and 1 base at J, with 5 bases between. The CDR3 has 13 amino acids. Germline loops: CDR1 LNHDA, CDR2 SQIVND (reference sequence). The CDR3, as DNA: TGTGCCAGTAGTATAACAGGGAACACTGAAGCTTTCTTT. Amino acid sequence: CASSITGNTEAFF.

The chain combines TRBV28 with TRBJ2-2; D is perhaps TRBD1 (5 bases). In germline, CDR1 is MDHEN, CDR2 SYDVKM. V was cut by 6 bases and J by 7 bases, with 21 bases left in between. The CDR3 loop spans 16 amino acids. The DNA of the CDR3 is TGTGCCAGCAGGCCTCCCCAGCTTGGGCAGGGCGGGGAGCTGTTTTTT. Its protein is CASRPPQLGQGGELFF.

The rearrangement joins TRBV10-3 to TRBJ2-1, with TRBD2 matching over 13 bases. CDR3 length: 15 residues. V shed 4 bases, J shed 6 bases, and the junction held 3 bases outside the gene matches. Germline values: CDR1 ENHRY, CDR2 SYGVKD. This CDR3 is CAISVGTSGTNEQFF. The CDR3 nucleotides read TGTGCCATCAGTGTAGGGACTAGCGGGACCAATGAGCAGTTCTTC.

This chain joins TRBV7-3 and TRBJ1-1, with 7 bases that match TRBD1. V gave up 4 bases and J gave up 3 bases; unmatched junction bases: 5. Germline V gives CDR1 SGHTA, CDR2 FQGTGA. The CDR3 runs 14 residues. CDR3: CASSSGQIHTEAFF. CDR3 DNA sequence: TGTGCCAGCAGCTCGGGACAGATTCACACTGAAGCTTTCTTT.

The rearrangement uses TRBV10-2 and TRBJ2-7; maybe TRBD1 (5 bases). Trimming shortened V by 4 bases and J by 6 bases, and 19 bases separated the two germline ends. This CDR3 has 15 amino acids. Germline CDR1 is WSHSY and CDR2 is SAAADI. The CDR3 nucleotides read TGCGCCAGCAGTGGCTCATCTTTGGCTCAGGGCGAGCAGTACTTC. Translating gives CASSGSSLAQGEQYF.

The chain uses TRBV5-5 and TRBJ1-2; 9 bases agree with TRBD1. CDR1 and CDR2 (germline): SGHKS, YYEKEE (reference sequence). The CDR3 contains 17 residues. The junction had 11 bases not matched to a gene; V was cut back by 2 bases and J by 3 bases. The CDR3 nucleotides are TGTGCCAGCAGCTTTCGCCTCCCGGGACAGGGAGACTATGGCTACACCTTC. Amino acid sequence: CASSFRLPGQGDYGYTF.

J is TRBJ2-5 and V is TRBV7-9, with 10 bases matching TRBD2. Trimming cost V 5 bases and J 5 bases; bases outside gene matches: 11. Germline values: CDR1 SEHNR, CDR2 FQNEAQ (reference sequence). This CDR3 region has 16 residues. The CDR3 DNA follows: TGTGCCAGCAGCCCCAGGATTAGCGGGAGGTTGGAGACCCAGTACTTC. Protein product: CASSPRISGRLETQYF.

The rearrangement uses TRBV5-1 and TRBJ2-1, with 10 bases that match TRBD1. This CDR3 comprises 14 residues. V trimming: 6 bases; J trimming: 7 bases; junction bases outside the gene matches: 7. Germline CDR1 reads SGHRS; CDR2 reads YFSETQ. CDR3 in DNA: TGCGCCAGCAACACCGGGACAGGGGAAAATGAGCAGTTCTTC. Translated, it gives CASNTGTGENEQFF.

The chain is built from TRBV7-2 and TRBJ2-1, with TRBD2 matching over 8 bases. The CDR3 has 16 residues. In germline, CDR1 is SGHTA, CDR2 FQGNSA. The J segment lost 9 bases and the V segment lost 1 base, leaving 11 bases of the junction unmatched. The CDR3, as DNA: TGTGCCAGCAGCTTAGTAACGGGACTAGTAACCAGTGAGCAGTTCTTC. Translation gives CASSLVTGLVTSEQFF.

The chain carries TRBV24-1 and TRBJ1-1, with a weak D call TRBD1 (6 bases). The CDR3 sequence is 16 residues long. With 4 bases removed from V and 5 bases from J, the gap between germline ends came to 19 bases. Germline CDR1 and CDR2: KGHDR and SFDVKD. This CDR3 is CATSDRGARVGTEAFF. The CDR3 DNA is TGTGCCACCAGTGACCGGGGGGCCAGGGTGGGGACTGAAGCTTTCTTT.

The rearrangement uses TRBV27 and TRBJ2-3, with 7 bases lining up with TRBD2. V lost 7 bases, J lost 3 bases, and 13 bases stayed unmatched. This CDR3 is 16 amino acids long. Germline lookup yields CDR1 MNHEY and CDR2 SMNVEV (reference sequence). CDR3: CASTLLGGRTTDTQYF. In nucleotides, the CDR3 is TGTGCCAGCACCTTGCTGGGCGGGAGAACGACAGATACGCAGTATTTT.

The V and J genes are TRBV21-1 and TRBJ1-3. TRBV21-1 is reported as a pseudogene. CDR3 size: 12 residues. This CDR3 is CASRSRGNTIYF. CDR3 coding DNA: TGTGCCAGCAGGTCGAGGGGAAACACCATATATTTT.

The chain links TRBV19 to TRBJ2-2; TRBD2 aligns across 7 bases. Germline CDR1 reads LNHDA; CDR2 reads SQIVND (reference sequence). This CDR3 comprises 15 residues. V trimming: 6 bases; J trimming: 3 bases; junction bases outside the gene matches: 7. The CDR3 nucleotides are TGTGCCAGTAGCTCCGGGGGGAGGGACACCGGGGAGCTGTTTTTT. It encodes CASSSGGRDTGELFF.

The chain carries TRBV11-2 and TRBJ2-7, with TRBD2 matching over 7 bases. In germline, CDR1 is SGHAT, CDR2 FQNNGV. The CDR3 length is 15 residues. Trimming cost V 0 bases and J 2 bases; bases outside gene matches: 4. The CDR3 nucleotides read TGTGCCAGCAGCTTAGATCTGGCGGGAGCCTACGAGCAGTACTTC. Its translation: CASSLDLAGAYEQYF.

The V call is TRBV11-2, the J call TRBJ2-3, with 8 nucleotides matching TRBD1. The CDR3 runs 13 residues. Per germline, CDR1 SGHAT and CDR2 FQNNGV. Trimming took 5 bases from V and 5 from J; bases not matched to a gene: 3. CDR3 in amino acids: CASSGQGRDTQYF. The CDR3 DNA follows: TGTGCCAGCAGCGGACAGGGACGAGATACGCAGTATTTT.

This clone turned up a few times. The chain combines TRBV7-8 with TRBJ1-1; a possible D gene is TRBD1 (5 bases). The V and J ends lost 6 bases and 1 base respectively, with 15 bases between them. The CDR3 runs 15 residues. Germline CDR1 is SGHVS and CDR2 is FQNEAQ. The CDR3 loop reads CASSSYGHKNTEAFF. The CDR3 bases are TGTGCCAGCAGTTCCTATGGACATAAGAACACTGAAGCTTTCTTT.